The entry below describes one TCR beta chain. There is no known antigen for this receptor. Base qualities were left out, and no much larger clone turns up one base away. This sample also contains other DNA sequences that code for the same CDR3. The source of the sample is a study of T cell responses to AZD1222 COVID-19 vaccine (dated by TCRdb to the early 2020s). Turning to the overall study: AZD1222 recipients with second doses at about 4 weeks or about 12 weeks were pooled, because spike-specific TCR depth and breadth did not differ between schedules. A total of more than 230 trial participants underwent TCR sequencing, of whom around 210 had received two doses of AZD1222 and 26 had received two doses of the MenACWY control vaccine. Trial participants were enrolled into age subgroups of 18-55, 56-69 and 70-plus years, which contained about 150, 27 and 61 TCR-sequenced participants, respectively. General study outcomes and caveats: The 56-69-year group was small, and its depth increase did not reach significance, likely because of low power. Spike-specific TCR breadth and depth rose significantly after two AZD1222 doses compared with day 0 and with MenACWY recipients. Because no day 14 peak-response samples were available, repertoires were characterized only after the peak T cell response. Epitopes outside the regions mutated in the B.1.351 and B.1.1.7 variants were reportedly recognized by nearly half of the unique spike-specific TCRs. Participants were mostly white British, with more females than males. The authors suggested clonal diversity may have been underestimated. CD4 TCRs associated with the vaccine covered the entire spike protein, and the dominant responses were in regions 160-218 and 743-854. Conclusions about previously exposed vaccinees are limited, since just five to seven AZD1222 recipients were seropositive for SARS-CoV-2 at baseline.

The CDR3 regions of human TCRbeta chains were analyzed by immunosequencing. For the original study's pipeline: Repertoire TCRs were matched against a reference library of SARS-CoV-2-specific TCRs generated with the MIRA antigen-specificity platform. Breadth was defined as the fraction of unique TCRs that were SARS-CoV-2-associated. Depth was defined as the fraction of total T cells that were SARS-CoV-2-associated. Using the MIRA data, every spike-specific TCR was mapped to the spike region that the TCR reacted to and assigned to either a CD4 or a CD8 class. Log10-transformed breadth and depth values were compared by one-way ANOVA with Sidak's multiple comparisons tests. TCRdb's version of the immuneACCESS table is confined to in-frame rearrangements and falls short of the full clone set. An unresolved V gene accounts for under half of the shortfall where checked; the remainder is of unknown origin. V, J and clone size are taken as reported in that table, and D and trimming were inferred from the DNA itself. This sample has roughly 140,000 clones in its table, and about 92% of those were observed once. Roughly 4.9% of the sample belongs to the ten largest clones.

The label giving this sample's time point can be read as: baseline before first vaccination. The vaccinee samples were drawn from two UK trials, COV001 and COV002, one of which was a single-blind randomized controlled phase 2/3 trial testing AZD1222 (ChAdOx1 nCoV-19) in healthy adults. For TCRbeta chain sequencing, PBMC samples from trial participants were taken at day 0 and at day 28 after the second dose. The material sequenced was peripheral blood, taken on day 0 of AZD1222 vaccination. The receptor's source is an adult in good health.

The DNA is TGTGCCAGCAGTCCGAGACTAGCGGGGGGCCGGCGGGATACGCAGTATTTT. Translation gives CASSPRLAGGRRDTQYF. Recombination connected TRBV5-6 to TRBJ2-3, and TRBD2 aligns with 13 junction nucleotides. Per the germline V gene, SGHDT is the CDR1 and YYEEEE is the CDR2. V lost 5 bases and J lost 6 bases, and the count of bases not matched to a germline gene is 12. From cysteine to phenylalanine, the CDR3 is 17 amino acids long. CDR3 DNA is the only sequence kept; it has 51 bases, read in frame from the first base.